These 13 T cell receptor beta chains came from one sample sequenced in a study of OX40 agonist ivuxolimab in advanced cancers. Using immunoSEQ multiplex PCR, the repertoire was profiled, and TCRdb retains in-frame clones only, with some absent. This table has roughly 51,000 clones, around 89% appearing once. Sequences were derived from CD4+ or CD8+ T cells sorted from blood, sampled in a trial of the OX40 agonist ivuxolimab. These receptors were taken from an adult with an advanced solid tumor such as melanoma, head and neck, liver or kidney cancer.

This clone is medium-sized. The V call is TRBV27, the J call TRBJ2-7; tentatively, D is TRBD1 (6 bases). CDR1 and CDR2 from the germline V gene are MNHEY and SMNVEV (reference sequence). V was pared by 4 bases and J by 6 bases, with 19 bases between. The CDR3 covers 15 residues. CDR3 sequence: CASSSTGSGTREQYF. In nucleotides, the CDR3 is TGTGCCAGCAGTTCCACAGGGAGTGGGACCCGCGAGCAGTACTTC.

The genes are TRBV5-1 and TRBJ1-2; D remains ambiguous. V was shortened by 4 bases and J by 3 bases, with 16 bases between the two germline ends. CDR3 size: 15 residues. Germline V gene sequence: CDR1 SGHRS, CDR2 YFSETQ. In nucleotides, the CDR3 is TGCGCCAGCAGCCCAACACCGACACCAGACTATGGCTACACCTTC. As protein: CASSPTPTPDYGYTF.

This sequence joins TRBV28 and TRBJ2-5; D uncertain. Per the germline V gene, CDR1 is MDHEN and CDR2 is SYDVKM. The CDR3 has 13 residues. Trimming removed 8 bases at V and 3 bases at J, with 13 bases between. CDR3 sequence: CASSSGSKETQYF. CDR3 sequence (DNA): TGTGCCAGCTCCTCGGGCAGCAAAGAGACCCAGTACTTC.

The genes are TRBV7-9 and TRBJ1-5, with a possible D match to TRBD1 (6 bases). V lost 3 bases and J 0 bases, leaving 15 bases between the germline ends. CDR1 is SEHNR, CDR2 FQNEAQ, per germline (reference sequence). The CDR3 covers 17 residues. CDR3 bases: TGTGCCAGCAGCTTGGGCGCTGGACAGAATAGCAATCAGCCCCAGCATTTT. This sequence encodes CASSLGAGQNSNQPQHF.

This clone came up once. The J gene is TRBJ2-3, the V gene TRBV19; 7 bases align to TRBD2. J gave up 5 bases and V 3 bases, and 5 bases lay outside the gene matches. There are 14 residues in the CDR3. Germline-derived CDR1 and CDR2 are LNHDA and SQIVND (reference sequence). The DNA of the CDR3 is TGTGCCAGTAGTATTGGGGGGGGAGAAGATACGCAGTATTTT. This translates into CASSIGGGEDTQYF. Complete variable domain (other parts from reference TRBV19 and TRBJ2-3): DGGITQSPKYLFRKEGQNVTLSCEQNLNHDAMYWYRQDPGQGLRLIYYSQIVNDFQKGDIAEGYSVSREKKESFPLTVTSAQKNPTAFYLCASSIGGGEDTQYFGPGTRLTVL.

The V gene is TRBV11-2, the J gene TRBJ2-3; D is possibly TRBD2 (5 bases). Germline V gives CDR1 SGHAT, CDR2 FQNNGV. V lost 4 bases, J lost 0 bases, and 11 bases lay in between. The CDR3 covers 15 residues. The CDR3 protein is CASSSQTGSTDTQYF. CDR3 nucleotide sequence: TGTGCCAGCAGCTCCCAAACGGGAAGCACAGATACGCAGTATTTT. Full variable domain (missing parts from reference TRBV11-2 and TRBJ2-3): EAGVAQSPRYKIIEKRQSVAFWCNPISGHATLYWYQQILGQGPKLLIQFQNNGVVDDSQLPKDRFSAERLKGVDSTLKIQPAKLEDSAVYLCASSSQTGSTDTQYFGPGTRLTVL.

This chain uses TRBV6-1 with TRBJ1-4; 8 nucleotides agree with TRBD1. Germline CDR1 and CDR2: MNHNS and SASEGT. The CDR3 is 14 amino acids. The V segment lost 5 bases and the J segment 7 bases; nucleotides outside the gene matches: 6. Here the CDR3 reads CASSLTGDSEKLFF. In DNA form, the CDR3 reads TGTGCCAGCAGTCTGACAGGGGACAGTGAAAAACTGTTTTTT.

The chain joins TRBV7-7 to TRBJ2-3, with D perhaps matching TRBD2 (6 bases). The CDR3 is 13 residues long. Germline V gene lookup returns CDR1 SSHAT and CDR2 FNYEAQ (reference sequence). The CDR3 reads CASGRGGTDTQYF. In DNA, the CDR3 is TGTGCTAGCGGTCGGGGAGGCACAGATACGCAGTATTTT.

V is TRBV7-2 and J is TRBJ2-1; 10 bases map to TRBD2. CDR3 length equals 16 residues. Germline CDR1 is SGHTA and CDR2 is FQGNSA. V gave up 1 base and J gave up 6 bases; unmatched junction bases: 6. The CDR3, as DNA: TGTGCCAGCAGCTTAGTGCGAGCGGGAGGGGGCAATGAGCAGTTCTTC. Translated, it gives CASSLVRAGGGNEQFF.

The genes are TRBV11-2 and TRBJ1-1; a weak D match, TRBD1 (5 bases). The V and J ends lost 0 bases and 6 bases respectively, with 11 bases between them. CDR1 and CDR2 (germline): SGHAT, FQNNGV. The CDR3 sequence is 14 residues long. The CDR3 is CASSLEAGISEAFF. The CDR3 nucleotides read TGTGCCAGCAGCTTAGAGGCAGGGATTTCTGAAGCTTTCTTT.

V gene TRBV19 combines with J gene TRBJ2-3; weak D call: TRBD2 (6 bases). From germline, CDR1 is LNHDA and CDR2 SQIVND (reference sequence). The CDR3 runs to 14 residues. Trimming shortened V by 3 bases and J by 0 bases, and 7 bases separated the two germline ends. The CDR3 sequence is CASSIGGSTDTQYF. The CDR3 DNA follows: TGTGCCAGTAGTATTGGGGGGAGCACAGATACGCAGTATTTT.

The V call is TRBV4-2, the J call TRBJ2-1; TRBD2 matches at 13 bases. Germline assignment: CDR1 LGHNA and CDR2 YNFKEQ. V shed 3 bases, J shed 2 bases, and the junction held 1 base outside the gene matches. The CDR3 runs 16 residues. In DNA form, the CDR3 reads TGTGCCAGCAGCCAGGGGACTAGCGGGACCTACAATGAGCAGTTCTTC. Translating it yields CASSQGTSGTYNEQFF.

The V call is TRBV6-1, the J call TRBJ2-2; 7 nucleotides match TRBD1. This CDR3 is built from 16 residues. V shed 4 bases, J shed 2 bases, and the junction held 7 bases outside the gene matches. Germline V gene data show CDR1 as MNHNS and CDR2 as SASEGT. The CDR3 nucleotides read TGTGCCAGCAGTGTTTCAGGGGGATTAAACACCGGGGAGCTGTTTTTT. This translates into CASSVSGGLNTGELFF.